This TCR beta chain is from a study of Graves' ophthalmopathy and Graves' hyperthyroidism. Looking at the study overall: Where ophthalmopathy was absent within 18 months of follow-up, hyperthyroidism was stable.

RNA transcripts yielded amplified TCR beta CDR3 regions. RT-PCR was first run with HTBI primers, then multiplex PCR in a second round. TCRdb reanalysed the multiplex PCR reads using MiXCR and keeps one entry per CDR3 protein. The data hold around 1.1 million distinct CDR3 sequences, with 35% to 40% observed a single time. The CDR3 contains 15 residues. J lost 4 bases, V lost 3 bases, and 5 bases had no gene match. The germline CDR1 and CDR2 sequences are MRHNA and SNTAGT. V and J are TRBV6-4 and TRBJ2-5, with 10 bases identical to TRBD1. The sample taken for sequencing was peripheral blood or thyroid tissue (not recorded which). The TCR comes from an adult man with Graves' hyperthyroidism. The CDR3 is CASSDTGTGVETQYF. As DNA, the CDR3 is TGTGCCAGCAGTGATACCGGGACAGGGGTAGAGACCCAGTACTTC.